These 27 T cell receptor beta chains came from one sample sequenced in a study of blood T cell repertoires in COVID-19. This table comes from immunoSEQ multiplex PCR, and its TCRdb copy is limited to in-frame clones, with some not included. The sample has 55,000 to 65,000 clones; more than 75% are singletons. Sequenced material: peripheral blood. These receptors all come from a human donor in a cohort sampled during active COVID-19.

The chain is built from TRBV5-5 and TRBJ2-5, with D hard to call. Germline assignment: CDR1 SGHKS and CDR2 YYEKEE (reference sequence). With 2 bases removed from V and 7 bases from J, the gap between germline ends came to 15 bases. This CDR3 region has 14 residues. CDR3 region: CASSFRYDFGTQYF. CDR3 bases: TGTGCCAGCAGCTTCCGATATGACTTTGGGACCCAGTACTTC.

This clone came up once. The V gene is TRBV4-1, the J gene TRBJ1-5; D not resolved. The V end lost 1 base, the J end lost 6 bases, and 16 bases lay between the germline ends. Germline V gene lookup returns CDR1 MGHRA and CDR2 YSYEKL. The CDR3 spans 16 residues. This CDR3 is CASSQGQPRPGQPQHF. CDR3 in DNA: TGCGCCAGCAGCCAAGGCCAACCCCGCCCCGGTCAGCCCCAGCATTTT.

For the CDR3, the DNA is TGTGCCAGCAGTCGAGCGGAGGGTAAGGAGCAGTACGTC. Translating it yields CASSRAEGKEQYV. This rearrangement joins TRBV7-9 to TRBJ2-7, with a weak D call TRBD2 (6 bases). Trimming pared 6 bases from V and 7 bases from J, leaving 16 bases between. The CDR3 runs 13 residues. Germline V gene sequence: CDR1 SEHNR, CDR2 FQNEAQ (reference sequence).

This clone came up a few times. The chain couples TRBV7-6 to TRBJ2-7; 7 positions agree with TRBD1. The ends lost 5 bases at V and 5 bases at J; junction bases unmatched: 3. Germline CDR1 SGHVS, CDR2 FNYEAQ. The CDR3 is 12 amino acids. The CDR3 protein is CASSQQGDEQYF. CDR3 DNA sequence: TGTGCCAGCAGCCAGCAGGGGGACGAGCAGTACTTC.

CDR3: CASSFSRDIGEQFF. The CDR3 DNA sequence: TGTGCCAGCAGCTTTTCCCGGGACATCGGTGAGCAGTTCTTC. The rearrangement links TRBV11-2 to TRBJ2-1; possibly TRBD1 for D (6 bases). V lost 3 bases, J lost 9 bases, and 15 bases lay in between. Per the germline V gene, CDR1 is SGHAT and CDR2 is FQNNGV. The CDR3 has 14 amino acids. The full variable domain, in which reference TRBV11-2 and TRBJ2-1 provide the parts outside the CDR3, is EAGVAQSPRYKIIEKRQSVAFWCNPISGHATLYWYQQILGQGPKLLIQFQNNGVVDDSQLPKDRFSAERLKGVDSTLKIQPAKLEDSAVYLCASSFSRDIGEQFFGPGTRLTVL.

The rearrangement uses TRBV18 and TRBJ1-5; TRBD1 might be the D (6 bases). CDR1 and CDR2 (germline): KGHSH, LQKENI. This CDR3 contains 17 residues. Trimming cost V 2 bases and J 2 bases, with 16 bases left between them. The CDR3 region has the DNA TGTGCCAGCTCACCATCTAGAGGGGGTAAGGGCAATCAGCCCCAGCATTTT. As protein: CASSPSRGGKGNQPQHF. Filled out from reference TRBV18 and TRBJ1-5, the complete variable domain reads NAGVMQNPRHLVRRRGQEARLRCSPMKGHSHVYWYRQLPEEGLKFMVYLQKENIIDESGMPKERFSAEFPKEGPSILRIQQVVRGDSAAYFCASSPSRGGKGNQPQHFGDGTRLSIL.

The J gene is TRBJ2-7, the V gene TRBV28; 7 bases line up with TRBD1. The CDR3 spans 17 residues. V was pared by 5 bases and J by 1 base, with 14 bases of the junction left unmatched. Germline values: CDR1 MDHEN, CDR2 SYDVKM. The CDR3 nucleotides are TGTGCCAGCAGTCGATATCTGGACAGGTTCCGTTCCTACGAGCAGTACGTC. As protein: CASSRYLDRFRSYEQYV.

The DNA for the CDR3 is TGCGCCAGCAGCCTGACCCGGGGGGCTGACTATGGCTACACCTTC. This translates into CASSLTRGADYGYTF. V and J are TRBV4-1 and TRBJ1-2; a weak D match, TRBD1 (6 bases). V lost 4 bases and J lost 3, with 15 bases in between. The germline CDR1 and CDR2 sequences are MGHRA and YSYEKL. This CDR3 is 15 amino acids long.

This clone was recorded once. The CDR3 here is CASTSPTSGGRTQYF. The CDR3 nucleotides read TGTGCCAGCACCAGCCCGACTAGCGGGGGCAGGACCCAGTACTTC. The chain uses TRBV6-5 and TRBJ2-5; 12 positions match TRBD2. Unmatched junction bases numbered 10, after V lost 7 bases and J lost 7 bases. The CDR3 is made up of 15 amino acids. Per the germline V gene, CDR1 is MNHEY and CDR2 is SVGAGI.

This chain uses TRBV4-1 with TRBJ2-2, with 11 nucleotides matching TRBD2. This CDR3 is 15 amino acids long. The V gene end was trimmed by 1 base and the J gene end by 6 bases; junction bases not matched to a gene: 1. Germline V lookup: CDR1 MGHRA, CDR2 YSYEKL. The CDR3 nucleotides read TGCGCCAGCAGCCAAGTAGCGGGGGGGCCCGGGGAGCTGTTTTTT. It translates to CASSQVAGGPGELFF.

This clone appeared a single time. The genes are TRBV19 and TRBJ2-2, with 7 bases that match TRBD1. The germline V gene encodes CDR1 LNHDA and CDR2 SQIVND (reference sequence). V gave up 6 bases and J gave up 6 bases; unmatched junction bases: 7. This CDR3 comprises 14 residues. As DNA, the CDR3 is TGTGCCAGTAGCACCGGACAGGAATCCGGGGAGCTGTTTTTT. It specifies CASSTGQESGELFF.

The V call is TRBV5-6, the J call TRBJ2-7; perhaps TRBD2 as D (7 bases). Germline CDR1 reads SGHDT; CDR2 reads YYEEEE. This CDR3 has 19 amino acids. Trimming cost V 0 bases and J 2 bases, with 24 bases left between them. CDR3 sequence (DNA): TGTGCCAGCAGCTTGGCCGGCTCTGCGGGGGCCCTCCCTCCCTACGAGCAGTACTTC. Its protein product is CASSLAGSAGALPPYEQYF.

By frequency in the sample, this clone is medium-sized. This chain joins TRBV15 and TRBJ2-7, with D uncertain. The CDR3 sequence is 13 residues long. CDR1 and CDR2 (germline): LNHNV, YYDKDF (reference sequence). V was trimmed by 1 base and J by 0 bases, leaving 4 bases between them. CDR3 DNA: TGTGCCACCAGCAGAGGTATCTCCTACGAGCAGTACGTC. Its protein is CATSRGISYEQYV.

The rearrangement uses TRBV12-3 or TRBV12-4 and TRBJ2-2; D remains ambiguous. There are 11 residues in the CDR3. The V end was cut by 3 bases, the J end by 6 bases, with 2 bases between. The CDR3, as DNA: TGTGCCAGCAGTTTCGCCGGGGAGCTGTTTTTT. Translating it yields CASSFAGELFF.

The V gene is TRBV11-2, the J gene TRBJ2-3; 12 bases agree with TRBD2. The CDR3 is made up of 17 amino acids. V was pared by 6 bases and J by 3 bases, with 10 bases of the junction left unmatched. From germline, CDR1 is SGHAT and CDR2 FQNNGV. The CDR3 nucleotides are TGTGCCAGCAGACCCATCACTAGCGGGGGGTCAACAGATACGCAGTATTTT. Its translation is CASRPITSGGSTDTQYF. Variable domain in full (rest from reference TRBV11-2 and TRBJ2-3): EAGVAQSPRYKIIEKRQSVAFWCNPISGHATLYWYQQILGQGPKLLIQFQNNGVVDDSQLPKDRFSAERLKGVDSTLKIQPAKLEDSAVYLCASRPITSGGSTDTQYFGPGTRLTVL.

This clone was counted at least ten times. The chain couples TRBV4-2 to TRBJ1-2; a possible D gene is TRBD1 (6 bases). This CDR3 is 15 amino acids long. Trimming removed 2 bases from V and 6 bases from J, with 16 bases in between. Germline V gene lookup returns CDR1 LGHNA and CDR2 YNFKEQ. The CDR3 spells CASSQIGGTSHGYTF. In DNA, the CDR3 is TGTGCCAGCAGCCAAATAGGGGGTACATCTCATGGCTACACCTTC.

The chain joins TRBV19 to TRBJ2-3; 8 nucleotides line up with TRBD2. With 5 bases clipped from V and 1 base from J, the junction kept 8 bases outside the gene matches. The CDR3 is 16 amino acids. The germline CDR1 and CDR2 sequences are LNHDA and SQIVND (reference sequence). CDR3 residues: CASSPRRGAGTDTQYF. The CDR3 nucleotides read TGTGCCAGTAGTCCGAGGCGGGGGGCGGGCACAGATACGCAGTATTTT.

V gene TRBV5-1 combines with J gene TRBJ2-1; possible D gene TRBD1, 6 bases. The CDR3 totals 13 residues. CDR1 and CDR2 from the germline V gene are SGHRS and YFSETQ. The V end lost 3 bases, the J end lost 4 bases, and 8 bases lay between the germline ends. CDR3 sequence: CASSWTDYNEQFF. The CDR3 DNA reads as TGCGCCAGCAGCTGGACAGATTACAATGAGCAGTTCTTC.

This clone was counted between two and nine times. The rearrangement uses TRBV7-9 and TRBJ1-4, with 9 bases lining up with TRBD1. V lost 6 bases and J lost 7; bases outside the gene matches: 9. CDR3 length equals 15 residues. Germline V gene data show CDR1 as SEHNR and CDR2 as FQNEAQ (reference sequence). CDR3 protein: CASRKEGTGLEKLFF. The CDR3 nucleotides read TGTGCCAGCAGGAAGGAAGGGACAGGGCTTGAAAAACTGTTTTTT. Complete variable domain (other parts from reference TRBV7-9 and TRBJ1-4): DTGVSQNPRHKITKRGQNVTFRCDPISEHNRLYWYRQTLGQGPEFLTYFQNEAQLEKSRLLSDRFSAERPKGSFSTLEIQRTEQGDSAMYLCASRKEGTGLEKLFFGSGTQLSVL.

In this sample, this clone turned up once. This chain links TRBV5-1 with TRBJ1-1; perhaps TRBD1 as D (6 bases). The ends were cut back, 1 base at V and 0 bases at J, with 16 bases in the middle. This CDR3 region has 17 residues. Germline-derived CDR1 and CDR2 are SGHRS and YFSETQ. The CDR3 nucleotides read TGCGCCAGCAGCTTGCCAGGGGCGGACGTTATGAACACTGAAGCTTTCTTT. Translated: CASSLPGADVMNTEAFF.

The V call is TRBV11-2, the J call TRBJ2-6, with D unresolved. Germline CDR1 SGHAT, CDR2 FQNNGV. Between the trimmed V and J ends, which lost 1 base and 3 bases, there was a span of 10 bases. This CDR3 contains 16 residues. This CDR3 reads CASSLAPKRGANVLTF. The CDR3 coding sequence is TGTGCCAGCAGCTTAGCCCCGAAGCGTGGGGCCAACGTCCTGACTTTC.

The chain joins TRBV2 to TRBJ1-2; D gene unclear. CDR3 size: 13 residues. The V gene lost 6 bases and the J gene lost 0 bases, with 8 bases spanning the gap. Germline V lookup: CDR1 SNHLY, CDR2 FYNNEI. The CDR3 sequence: CASRAGSNYGYTF. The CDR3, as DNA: TGTGCCAGCAGAGCGGGATCTAACTATGGCTACACCTTC.

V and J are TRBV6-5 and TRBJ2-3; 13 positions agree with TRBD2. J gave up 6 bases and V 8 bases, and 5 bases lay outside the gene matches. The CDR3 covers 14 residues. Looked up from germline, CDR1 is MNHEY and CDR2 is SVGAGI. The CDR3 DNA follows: TGTGCCAGCGGACTAGCGGGAGTTAGGGATACGCAGTATTTT. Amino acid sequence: CASGLAGVRDTQYF.

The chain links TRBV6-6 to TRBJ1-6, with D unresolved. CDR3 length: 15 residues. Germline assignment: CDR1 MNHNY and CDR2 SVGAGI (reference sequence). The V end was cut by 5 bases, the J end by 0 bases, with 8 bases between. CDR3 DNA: TGTGCCAGCAGTGTACAGAGCTCCTATAATTCACCCCTCCACTTT. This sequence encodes CASSVQSSYNSPLHF.

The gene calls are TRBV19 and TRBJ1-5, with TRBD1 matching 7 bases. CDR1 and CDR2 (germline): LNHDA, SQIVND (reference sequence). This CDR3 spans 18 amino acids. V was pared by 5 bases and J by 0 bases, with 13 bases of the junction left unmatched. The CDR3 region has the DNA TGTGCCAGTAGTGTGACAGGGATTGGGGGTTATAGCAATCAGCCCCAGCATTTT. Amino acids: CASSVTGIGGYSNQPQHF.

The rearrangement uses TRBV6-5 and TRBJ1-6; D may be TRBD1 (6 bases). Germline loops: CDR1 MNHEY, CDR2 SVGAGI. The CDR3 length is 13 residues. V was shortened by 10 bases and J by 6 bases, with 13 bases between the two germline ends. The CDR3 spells CATLRGANSPLHF. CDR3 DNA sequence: TGTGCCACCCTCAGGGGCGCTAATTCACCCCTCCACTTT.

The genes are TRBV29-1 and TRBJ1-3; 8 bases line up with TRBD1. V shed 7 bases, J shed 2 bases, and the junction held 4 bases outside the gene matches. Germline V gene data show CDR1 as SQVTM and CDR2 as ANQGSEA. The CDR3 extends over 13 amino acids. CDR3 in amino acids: CSAVTGAGNTIYF. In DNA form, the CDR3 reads TGCAGCGCTGTGACAGGGGCTGGAAACACCATATATTTT.